This is a list of T cell receptor beta chains from one sample in a study of blood T cell repertoires in COVID-19. Data came from immunoSEQ multiplex PCR; TCRdb stores just in-frame clones and leaves some out. Found here are tens of thousands of clones, approximately 79% of them singletons; the top ten hold roughly 32%. The sequenced sample was peripheral blood. The receptors derive from a human donor in a cohort sampled during active COVID-19. Both conserved end residues are part of each CDR3. D genes are given only for firm matches. Part of the rows lack a size; the others show once, few, many or a class for expanded clones.

abundance,v_gene,j_gene,d_gene,CDR3aa,CDR3nt
-,TRBV7-9,TRBJ2-5,TRBD1,CASSLGGTGKETQYF,TGTGCCAGCAGCTTAGGCGGGACAGGGAAGGAGACCCAGTACTTC
-,TRBV28,TRBJ2-3,TRBD1,CASGIGTGTTDTQYF,TGTGCCAGCGGGATCGGGACAGGGACGACAGATACGCAGTATTTT
-,TRBV24-1,TRBJ2-5,TRBD2,CATSDWGTSGSWEETQYF,TGTGCCACCAGTGATTGGGGGACTAGCGGGAGTTGGGAAGAGACCCAGTACTTC
once,TRBV7-6,TRBJ2-2,TRBD2,CASSDAGGAGELFF,TGTGCCAGCAGCGACGCGGGGGGAGCCGGGGAGCTGTTTTTT
few,TRBV6-6,TRBJ1-2,-,CASSYGRVEGYTF,TGTGCCAGCAGTTACGGGAGGGTAGAGGGCTACACCTTC
-,TRBV27,TRBJ2-1,TRBD2,CASSFRTSGRAREQFF,TGTGCCAGCAGTTTCCGGACTAGCGGGAGGGCCCGCGAGCAGTTCTTC
-,TRBV7-9,TRBJ2-7,TRBD2,CASSLTSGASYEQYF,TGTGCCAGCAGCTTGACTAGCGGGGCATCCTACGAGCAGTACTTC
-,TRBV2,TRBJ1-5,-,CASSESSGGSQHF,TGTGCCAGCAGTGAATCTAGCGGTGGGTCCCAGCATTTT
-,TRBV9,TRBJ2-1,TRBD1,CASSVRDRVYNEQFF,TGTGCCAGCAGCGTGCGGGACAGGGTTTACAATGAGCAGTTCTTC
-,TRBV7-9,TRBJ2-7,TRBD2,CASSLGAGAGGEQYF,TGTGCCAGCAGCTTAGGCGCGGGAGCGGGGGGCGAGCAGTACTTC
-,TRBV19,TRBJ1-2,TRBD1,CASSPGGDGYTF,TGTGCCAGTAGCCCAGGGGGTGATGGCTACACCTTC
-,TRBV11-2,TRBJ2-1,TRBD2,CASSLSLRTSGRANNEQFF,TGTGCCAGCAGCTTATCATTGAGGACTAGCGGGAGAGCAAACAATGAGCAGTTCTTC
few,TRBV2,TRBJ1-3,-,CASRLDSGNTIYF,TGTGCCAGCAGACTCGACTCTGGAAACACCATATATTTT
-,TRBV30,TRBJ2-3,TRBD2,CAWSVRRGRTYTDTQYF,TGTGCCTGGAGTGTACGTCGCGGGAGAACTTATACAGATACGCAGTATTTT
-,TRBV28,TRBJ1-3,-,CASKTDNSGNTIYF,TGTGCCAGCAAAACGGACAATTCTGGAAACACCATATATTTT
once,TRBV7-9,TRBJ2-1,TRBD2,CASSPLAGGSYNEQFF,TGTGCCAGCAGCCCACTAGCGGGCGGCTCCTACAATGAGCAGTTCTTC
-,TRBV6-6,TRBJ2-5,-,CATGAQETQYF,TGTGCCACGGGAGCCCAAGAGACCCAGTACTTC
-,TRBV28,TRBJ2-1,-,CASRGSGHPYNEQFF,TGTGCCAGCAGGGGATCGGGACACCCCTACAATGAGCAGTTCTTC
-,TRBV28,TRBJ2-1,TRBD1,CASSFFGQGANNEQFF,TGTGCCAGCAGTTTCTTCGGGCAGGGGGCCAACAATGAGCAGTTCTTC
-,TRBV7-2,TRBJ2-3,TRBD2,CASSLAGRGPDTQYF,TGTGCCAGCAGCCTAGCGGGAAGGGGCCCAGATACGCAGTATTTT
-,TRBV7-2,TRBJ1-1,TRBD1,CASSSKPGQLTNTEAFF,TGTGCCAGCAGCTCTAAACCGGGACAGTTAACAAACACTGAAGCTTTCTTT
once,TRBV2,TRBJ2-7,-,CASKSGRGRGTTYEQYF,TGTGCCAGCAAGAGCGGCAGGGGGCGGGGGACAACCTACGAGCAGTACTTC
-,TRBV12-1,TRBJ1-4,-,CARKERQGNEKLFF,TGTGCCAGGAAGGAGCGCCAGGGTAATGAAAAACTGTTTTTT
-,TRBV5-1,TRBJ1-6,-,CASSLVGLGVNSPLHF,TGCGCCAGCAGCTTGGTGGGACTTGGCGTTAATTCACCCCTCCACTTT
few,TRBV11-2,TRBJ2-6,TRBD1,CASSPIQGALISGANVLTF,TGTGCCAGCAGCCCGATCCAGGGGGCTCTCATCTCTGGGGCCAACGTCCTGACTTTC
-,TRBV13,TRBJ1-1,-,CASSFVTGSIGAEAFF,TGTGCCAGCAGCTTTGTAACAGGGTCAATCGGCGCTGAAGCTTTCTTT
-,TRBV6-5,TRBJ1-1,-,CASSILRGNTEAFF,TGTGCCAGCAGTATCCTCAGGGGGAACACTGAAGCTTTCTTT
-,TRBV5-1,TRBJ1-1,-,CASSLTSGNTEAFF,TGCGCCAGCAGCTTAACGTCCGGGAACACTGAAGCTTTCTTT
-,TRBV24-1,TRBJ2-1,TRBD1,CATSSPGTARSLSYNEQFF,TGTGCCACCAGTTCGCCCGGGACAGCGAGATCCTTATCCTACAATGAGCAGTTCTTC
few,TRBV24-1,TRBJ2-1,-,CATSELVHNEQFF,TGTGCCACCAGTGAATTAGTCCACAATGAGCAGTTCTTC
-,TRBV5-1,TRBJ2-3,TRBD2,CASNPGGLSSTDTQYF,TGCGCCAGCAACCCGGGAGGACTTTCCAGCACAGATACGCAGTATTTT
once,TRBV7-6,TRBJ2-7,-,CASSSRTGRVYEQYF,TGTGCCAGCAGCTCCAGGACAGGGAGGGTCTACGAGCAGTACTTC
-,TRBV10-3,TRBJ2-2,TRBD2,CAISPGLAGASVGELFF,TGTGCCATCAGCCCGGGACTAGCGGGAGCAAGTGTCGGGGAGCTGTTTTTT
-,TRBV7-3,TRBJ2-1,TRBD2,CASSTRGGSLNEQFF,TGTGCCAGCAGTACCCGCGGCGGGAGTTTAAATGAGCAGTTCTTC
-,TRBV6-5,TRBJ2-1,TRBD2,CASSYGLAGNEQFF,TGTGCCAGCAGTTACGGACTAGCGGGGAATGAGCAGTTCTTC
-,TRBV5-1,TRBJ1-4,-,CASSQSTTNEKLFF,TGCGCCAGCAGCCAATCTACAACTAATGAAAAACTGTTTTTT
-,TRBV2,TRBJ2-7,TRBD1,CASSRGQSAEQYF,TGTGCCAGCAGTAGGGGACAGTCGGCCGAGCAGTACTTC
few,TRBV7-6,TRBJ2-1,-,CASSLAAASRNEQFF,TGTGCCAGCAGCTTAGCTGCGGCCTCGCGGAATGAGCAGTTCTTC
many,TRBV9,TRBJ2-2,TRBD2,CASSPRLAGAGGELFF,TGTGCCAGCAGCCCCAGACTAGCGGGAGCGGGCGGGGAGCTGTTTTTT
-,TRBV5-1,TRBJ2-5,TRBD2,CASSNPEREWTQYF,TGCGCCAGCAGCAACCCAGAGCGGGAATGGACCCAGTACTTC
-,TRBV11-2,TRBJ1-1,-,CASSWGGLNTEAFF,TGTGCCAGCAGCTGGGGGGGTTTGAACACTGAAGCTTTCTTT
-,TRBV7-2,TRBJ2-1,TRBD2,CASSPGLGGNEQFF,TGTGCCAGCAGCCCTGGACTAGGAGGCAATGAGCAGTTCTTC
many,TRBV6-6,TRBJ1-5,-,CASSSGPPQHF,TGTGCCAGCAGTTCAGGCCCGCCCCAGCATTTT
few,TRBV15,TRBJ1-2,-,CATSRDGGSYGYTF,TGTGCCACCAGCAGAGATGGGGGCTCCTATGGCTACACCTTC
-,TRBV4-1,TRBJ2-1,-,CASSLTTNPSINEQFF,TGCGCCAGCAGCCTCACGACTAACCCGAGCATCAATGAGCAGTTCTTC